This T cell receptor (beta chain) originates from a study of blood T cell repertoires in COVID-19 (dated by TCRdb to the early 2020s). About the study as a whole: The collaborator samples originated in the United States, Italy and Spain and spanned the acute and convalescent phases of COVID-19. The prospective study material was composed of cDNA or gDNA derived from T cells, B-cell-depleted T cells, or PBMCs. The dataset comprised deeply sampled blood TCRbeta repertoires from subjects exposed to, actively infected with, or recovered from COVID-19. The repertoires were made available in a free public database intended to serve as a resource for research on the immune response to SARS-CoV-2. Samples came from the ongoing ImmuneRACE study (first 160 participants) plus 1,254 subjects from 6 global collaborators. Sample metadata almost always included a de-identified subject ID, COVID-19 status, age in years and sex. HLA class I and class II types, where available, came from metadata supplied by the sample provider rather than from assay-based typing. On the study overall, not on this receptor specifically: The quantity of clinical and demographic metadata differed by source and by participant and was supplied without curation.

As to this clone: No cognate antigen has been identified for it. The record has no base qualities; no much larger clone is one base away.

TCRbeta CDR3 regions were amplified from genomic DNA using the immunoSEQ Assay, a bias-controlled multiplex PCR. As for the authors' bioinformatics: The number of nucleated cells in each sample was estimated from the amplification of reference gene primers within the assay. To quantify the absolute abundance of each unique TCRbeta CDR3 rearrangement, sequence reads were collapsed and filtered. For each sample, productive Simpson clonality was calculated as the square root of Simpson's diversity index over productive rearrangements. Here the immuneACCESS table is served through TCRdb, limited to in-frame sequences with V and J called. Missing clones are a known gap in these copies; in checked studies unresolved V genes cover under half, and the rest lacks a known reason. That table furnishes V, J and clone size, whereas the DNA furnished D and trimming. Counted in this sample were tens of thousands of clones; more than 80% of them appeared once. About a sixth of the sample belongs to the ten largest clones.

Whole blood was collected in K2EDTA tubes by collaborating institutions according to the institutions' own protocols. Collaborator samples were shipped for TCRbeta analysis as frozen whole blood, isolated PBMCs, or DNA extracted from either sample type. Sequences were obtained from peripheral blood. The receptor comes from a woman aged 80 or over with acute or convalescent COVID-19.

The nucleotide sequence is given as TGTGCCAGTAAAGGGGGGACAGGGAGTAGCAATCAGCCCCAGCATTTT. Protein translation: CASKGGTGSSNQPQHF. The chain is made from TRBV19 and TRBJ1-5, with 9 bases matching TRBD1. The CDR3, from cysteine to phenylalanine, totals 16 residues. This entry keeps only the CDR3 DNA: 48 bases, framed from base 1. Germline trimming amounts to 7 bases on V and 0 bases on J, with 7 as the count of junction bases outside the gene matches. CDR1 and CDR2 are drawn from the germline V gene (reference sequence): LNHDA, SQIVND.